This is a list of T cell receptor beta chains from one sample in a study of shared clonotypes between healthy human individuals. The repertoire was sequenced with immunoSEQ multiplex PCR; TCRdb's copy has only in-frame clones and lacks some. The sample lists roughly 2,000,000 clones, around 95% seen once, with less than 2% in the top ten. The sample comprised naive CD8+ T cells from PBMCs. The source of these receptors is a man between 18 and 29 years old in good health. Some clones in this sample may be carry-over from other donors' samples. The CDR3 runs from the conserved cysteine through the conserved F or W. The D gene is left open where the match is weak. Size is stated for part of the rows, as once, few or many counts, or as a class when the clone is expanded.

j_call: TRBJ2-7; clone_size: .; d_call: .; v_call: TRBV29-1; cdr3_nt: TGCAGCGTTGAAGAAAGGCAGGGAGTCTCCTACGAGCAGTACTTC; cdr3_aa: CSVEERQGVSYEQYF
j_call: TRBJ2-7; clone_size: .; d_call: .; v_call: TRBV28; cdr3_nt: TGTGCCAGCAGTGTTTACGAGCAGTACTTC; cdr3_aa: CASSVYEQYF
j_call: TRBJ2-1; clone_size: once; d_call: .; v_call: TRBV6-1; cdr3_nt: TGTGCCAGCAGTGATCACCGCCTATTTTACAATGAGCAGTTCTTC; cdr3_aa: CASSDHRLFYNEQFF
j_call: TRBJ1-6; clone_size: .; d_call: .; v_call: TRBV11-2; cdr3_nt: TGTGCCAGCAGCCCCGTGGGACCGAGCAGCCGTTCACCCCTCCACTTT; cdr3_aa: CASSPVGPSSRSPLHF
j_call: TRBJ2-1; clone_size: .; d_call: .; v_call: TRBV19; cdr3_nt: TGTGCCAGTAGTACTTCGGGAAAGGGTTTCTACAATGAGCAGTTCTTC; cdr3_aa: CASSTSGKGFYNEQFF
j_call: TRBJ2-7; clone_size: .; d_call: .; v_call: TRBV7-3; cdr3_nt: TGTGCCAGCAGCTTAGGCCCCGGTGAGCAGTACTTC; cdr3_aa: CASSLGPGEQYF
j_call: TRBJ2-2; clone_size: .; d_call: TRBD2; v_call: TRBV7-3; cdr3_nt: TGTGCCAGCAGCTTTCTGCGACTAGCGGGAGGGCCCGGGGAGCTGTTTTTT; cdr3_aa: CASSFLRLAGGPGELFF
j_call: TRBJ2-1; clone_size: .; d_call: .; v_call: TRBV9; cdr3_nt: TGTGCCAGCAGCGCTTCGAAGGGGGGGACAGGCCTTTGGGATGAGCAGTTCTTC; cdr3_aa: CASSASKGGTGLWDEQFF
j_call: TRBJ2-2; clone_size: .; d_call: TRBD2; v_call: TRBV10-1; cdr3_nt: TGCGCCAGCAGTGACCACAGCCGGGACTACCGCCCCGGGGAGCTGTTTTTT; cdr3_aa: CASSDHSRDYRPGELFF
j_call: TRBJ2-1; clone_size: .; d_call: TRBD2; v_call: TRBV7-9; cdr3_nt: TGTGCCAGCAGCTTAGTACTAGCGGGAGTAAAGGCTGAGCAGTTCTTC; cdr3_aa: CASSLVLAGVKAEQFF
j_call: TRBJ2-7; clone_size: .; d_call: .; v_call: TRBV28; cdr3_nt: TGTGCCAGCAGTTCCCTCTTAGAAAGTTCCTACGAGCAGTACTTC; cdr3_aa: CASSSLLESSYEQYF
j_call: TRBJ1-1; clone_size: .; d_call: .; v_call: TRBV14; cdr3_nt: TGTGCCAGCAGCCAAGCTCGGGCCACTGAAGCTTTCTTT; cdr3_aa: CASSQARATEAFF
j_call: TRBJ2-7; clone_size: .; d_call: .; v_call: TRBV7-2; cdr3_nt: TGTGCCAGCAGCTACCTCAGGGGTTCCTACGAGCAGTACTTC; cdr3_aa: CASSYLRGSYEQYF
j_call: TRBJ1-1; clone_size: .; d_call: TRBD1; v_call: TRBV5-1; cdr3_nt: TGCGCCAGCAGGCCCGGACAGGGGGCTGTCTTCAACACTGAAGCTTTCTTT; cdr3_aa: CASRPGQGAVFNTEAFF
j_call: TRBJ2-1; clone_size: .; d_call: .; v_call: TRBV27; cdr3_nt: TGTGCCAGCAGTTTAGCGGCGCACAATGAGCAGTTCTTC; cdr3_aa: CASSLAAHNEQFF
j_call: TRBJ2-7; clone_size: .; d_call: .; v_call: TRBV10-3; cdr3_nt: TGTGCCATCCGGGGAGGGACAGACCGGTCGAGGCGGGAGTTGACCTACGAGCAGTACTTC; cdr3_aa: CAIRGGTDRSRRELTYEQYF
j_call: TRBJ2-7; clone_size: .; d_call: TRBD1; v_call: TRBV2; cdr3_nt: TGTGCCAGCAGCTCCCCCGGGACAGGGGCCTACGAGCAGTACTTC; cdr3_aa: CASSSPGTGAYEQYF
j_call: TRBJ2-1; clone_size: .; d_call: TRBD1; v_call: TRBV27; cdr3_nt: TGTGCCAGCAGGGACAGGGGCGGATACAATGAGCAGTTCTTC; cdr3_aa: CASRDRGGYNEQFF
j_call: TRBJ2-7; clone_size: .; d_call: TRBD2; v_call: TRBV13; cdr3_nt: TGTGCCAGCAGCCAACGGGGGGGCCCCTACGAGCAGTACTTC; cdr3_aa: CASSQRGGPYEQYF
j_call: TRBJ1-1; clone_size: few; d_call: .; v_call: TRBV25-1; cdr3_nt: TGTGCCAGCAGTGAAACACAGGGAGAAGCTTTCTTT; cdr3_aa: CASSETQGEAFF
j_call: TRBJ2-7; clone_size: .; d_call: .; v_call: TRBV4-1; cdr3_nt: TGCGCCAGCAGCCAAATAGGGGGAGTTAGGGACGAGCAGTACTTC; cdr3_aa: CASSQIGGVRDEQYF
j_call: TRBJ2-7; clone_size: .; d_call: TRBD1; v_call: TRBV7-9; cdr3_nt: TGTGCCAGCAGCTTACGACAGGGGTTCTACGAGCAGTACTTC; cdr3_aa: CASSLRQGFYEQYF
j_call: TRBJ2-3; clone_size: .; d_call: TRBD2; v_call: TRBV11-2; cdr3_nt: TGTGCCAGCAGCTTAGAATTGCGGGAGAAAGATACGCAGTATTTT; cdr3_aa: CASSLELREKDTQYF
j_call: TRBJ1-2; clone_size: .; d_call: .; v_call: TRBV19; cdr3_nt: TGTGCCAGTAGTCCGGGTATAGGGAGCTATGGCTACACCTTC; cdr3_aa: CASSPGIGSYGYTF
j_call: TRBJ2-1; clone_size: .; d_call: .; v_call: TRBV27; cdr3_nt: TGTGCCAGCAGTTCGGTCGGGGTTGAGCAGTTCTTC; cdr3_aa: CASSSVGVEQFF
j_call: TRBJ2-7; clone_size: once; d_call: TRBD1; v_call: TRBV7-8; cdr3_nt: TGTGCCAGCAGCCCACGACAGGGGGCGGGCGAGCAGTACTTC; cdr3_aa: CASSPRQGAGEQYF